This T cell receptor (beta chain) comes out of a study of cytomegalovirus exposure and HLA in healthy donors. In the study overall: As an earlier analysis found, about 179 million T cells yielded about 100 million unique TCR beta sequences. Early release data held some 79 million unique TCRs from HLA-typed donors. Study observations and caveats: Many donors shared some public TCRs, even though most TCR sequences were rare. There were several of the most significant clusters that appeared linked to common viral pathogens in a later analysis.

Concerning this clone itself: The antigen remains unidentified.

CDR1 and CDR2 (germline): MNHNY, SVGAGI (reference sequence). Unmatched junction bases numbered 2, after V lost 2 bases and J lost 4 bases. The CDR3 consists of 14 residues. PCR used 60 Vbeta primers and 13 Jbeta primers. This table comes from immunoSEQ multiplex PCR, and its TCRdb copy is limited to in-frame clones, with some not included. The sample consists of roughly 200,000 clones, about 10% of them appearing once. The sequencing input was PBMCs. This clonotype was obtained from a woman in her 30s in good health and CMV-seropositive. The chain joins TRBV6-6 to TRBJ2-1, with TRBD2 matching over 7 bases. CDR3 protein: CASSYVREYNEQFF. The DNA of the CDR3 is TGTGCCAGCAGTTACGTGCGGGAGTACAATGAGCAGTTCTTC.